This TCR beta chain was sequenced in a study of shared clonotypes between healthy human individuals. The table came from immunoSEQ multiplex PCR; TCRdb's copy has only in-frame clones and leaves some out. There are 2 million or so clones in the sample; 95% occur only once, and around 0.13% lies in the top ten. The CDR3 is 15 amino acids. Per the germline V gene, CDR1 is SGHAT and CDR2 is FQNNGV. The V and J ends lost 0 bases and 2 bases respectively, with 5 bases between them. General study findings and limits: It was expected that sequencing depth would affect clonotype sharing among donors.

Splitting the CD4+ cells yielded a CD45RA+ naive subset and a CD45RA-negative memory subset. Turning to this clone: What it binds is unknown.

The receptor's source is a man aged 18-30 years in good health. The sequenced sample consisted of naive CD4+ T cells sorted from blood. As to subset: CD45RA+ positively selected. The gene calls are TRBV11-2 and TRBJ2-6; D gene uncertain. The CDR3 loop reads CASSLELAGANVLTF. The CDR3 DNA is TGTGCCAGCAGCTTAGAATTAGCTGGGGCCAACGTCCTGACTTTC.